Listed below are T cell receptor beta chains from one sample, sequenced in a study of CD8 T cells in ankylosing spondylitis. MiXCR, run by TCRdb on the 5' RACE reads, gives a single entry per CDR3 protein. Among tens of thousands of distinct CDR3 sequences listed, less than 3.5% were seen once. Sequenced material: blood, either unsorted or a sorted T cell fraction (not recorded which). The receptor set was obtained from a male donor with ankylosing spondylitis or in good health (not recorded which). Each CDR3 is given without its conserved first and last residue.

TRBJ2-7	TRBV9	ASSVGRAGVEQY
TRBJ2-7	TRBV9	ASSPADRTGEQY
TRBJ2-3	TRBV9	ASSVSRDSNTDTQY
TRBJ2-3	TRBV9	ASSVIVGSTDTQY
TRBJ1-1	TRBV9	ASSVGLGMNTEAF
TRBJ1-5	TRBV9	ASSVESGDQPQH
TRBJ1-1	TRBV9	ASSAGQGRSTEAF
TRBJ2-6	TRBV9	ASSVGQGEANVLT
TRBJ1-6	TRBV21-1	ASSKVGVVGSPLH
TRBJ1-1	TRBV9	ASSPSSPGDSYTEAF
TRBJ2-1	TRBV9	ASSVTEGTYNEQF
TRBJ2-2	TRBV9	ASSPSLAGGTGELF
TRBJ2-3	TRBV9	ASSSPRTSGMGDTQY
TRBJ2-5	TRBV9	ASTQTGEGGTQY
TRBJ2-7	TRBV9	ASSVQGRRGYEQY
TRBJ2-5	TRBV9	ASSVDSGRKTQY
TRBJ1-6	TRBV9	ASSVGQGANNSPLH
TRBJ2-2	TRBV9	ASSGSYVTGELF
TRBJ2-3	TRBV9	ASSDRPGVADTQY
TRBJ1-1	TRBV9	ASSGTVGHTEAF
TRBJ2-3	TRBV21-1	ASSKSAGTSGRNHGDTQY
TRBJ2-5	TRBV9	ASSRSGYETQY
TRBJ2-6	TRBV9	ASSVGTGVSGANVLT
TRBJ2-2	TRBV9	ASSGSNTGELF
TRBJ2-5	TRBV9	ASSVTPAVGETQY
TRBJ2-3	TRBV9	ASSVGHGSTDTQY
TRBJ2-3	TRBV9	ASSLSISGREDTQY
TRBJ2-7	TRBV9	ASSNRGDEQY
TRBJ1-2	TRBV9	ASSGGTGYGYT
TRBJ1-1	TRBV9	ASSVDSVPNTEAF
TRBJ2-1	TRBV9	ASSATGLAGFEQF
TRBJ2-2	TRBV9	ASSVALSGWNTGELF
TRBJ2-7	TRBV9	ASSPTSLITYEQY
TRBJ2-2	TRBV9	ASGGWNTGELF
TRBJ2-7	TRBV9	ASSVDREDEQY
TRBJ2-3	TRBV9	ASSGYGGAVTDTQY
TRBJ2-3	TRBV9	ASSVEARTDTQY
TRBJ2-1	TRBV9	ASSVDGRAYNEQF
TRBJ2-7	TRBV9	ASSPREGGRSYEQY
TRBJ2-3	TRBV9	ASSALAVRTDTQY
TRBJ2-2	TRBV9	ASSVYPGLAGFNTGELF
TRBJ2-7	TRBV9	ASSPTGAGTREQY
TRBJ2-7	TRBV9	ASSLADRSYEQY
TRBJ2-7	TRBV9	ASSGGSAYEQY
TRBJ1-3	TRBV9	ASSVGSGGSGNTIY
TRBJ2-2	TRBV9	ASSANTGELF
TRBJ1-6	TRBV9	ASSVNRGYNSPLH
TRBJ1-1	TRBV9	ASSVGTGLDTEAF
TRBJ2-3	TRBV9	ASSVASGRVADTQY
TRBJ2-7	TRBV9	ASSVGGANEQY
TRBJ1-6	TRBV9	ASSVQGRSSPLH
TRBJ2-7	TRBV9	ASSVGPDSYEQY
TRBJ2-2	TRBV9	ASSPRGGELF
TRBJ2-3	TRBV9	ASSLTSGGDTQY